This T cell receptor beta chain is from a study of shared clonotypes between healthy human individuals (dated by TCRdb to 2020 to 2022). About the full investigation: The cohort included three men and a couple of women between 18 and 49 years of age. To increase sequencing depth and limit assay-specific biases, different laboratories used diverse techniques to prepare libraries and sequence TCR repertoires. Between about 0.85 and 8.9 billion PBMCs per donor were obtained by leukapheresis. Per donor, three plates each were used for CD4 naive and CD4 memory, two for CD8 naive, and one for CD8 memory. Blood TCR repertoires of five healthy adults were deeply sequenced to estimate repertoire size and the extent of clonotype sharing between individuals.

What the research found in general, with its limitations: Pairwise subsampling indicated that sequencing depth was expected to affect the degree of clonotype sharing among donors. Sharing across several donors was observed for about 5% of naive CD4, over 3% of naive CD8, about 2.3% of memory CD4, and about 0.39% of memory CD8 clonotypes. Sampling was restricted to blood, and TCR repertoires in tissues likely differ from the TCR repertoires found in blood. Estimated clonotype richness was generally larger for naive than for memory subsets. Because the study included only a small number of donors, the genetic and exposure-history diversity represented was limited. Compared with non-shared clonotypes, the clonotypes found in all four sorted-subset donors had higher generation probabilities. Even with the large sequencing depth, rarefaction of the sorted-subset datasets indicated that sequencing was incomplete.

Healthy HIV-negative adults with no recently reported acute infections or vaccinations were included as donors. Only Caucasian adults living in Nashville, Tennessee, USA were represented among the donors. CD4+ T cells were enriched by magnetic negative selection; naive cells were then positively selected on CD45RA, and the negative fraction formed the memory subset. After blood collection by leukapheresis, PBMCs were isolated using Ficoll-Histopaque density gradient centrifugation and then cryopreserved in the vapor phase of liquid nitrogen. Analytical flow cytometry was used to check the purity and quantity of every magnetically sorted T cell population. Genomic DNA was isolated from each sorted fraction and quantified by UV absorbance on a Nanodrop 2000c. V trim: 3 bases; J trim: 2 bases; unmatched bases: 6. Its CDR3 holds 15 amino acids, cysteine through phenylalanine. Just CDR3 DNA is preserved here, 45 bases in frame from base 1. CDR1 and CDR2, per the germline V gene, are SGHRS and YFSETQ.

Points on this clone: This clone's antigen is unknown. Nothing much larger sits one base from this clone, and base qualities are not available.

TCR CDR3 regions were amplified from genomic DNA by multiplex PCR using the deep immunoSEQ assay. For each cell subset, the extracted genomic DNA was distributed evenly across all wells of several immunoSEQ 96-well plates, and each plate served as one replicate. For sorted subsets, approximately 200 ng of genomic DNA, equivalent to some 30,000 T cell genomes, went into each replicate PCR. The purified libraries were quantified using a Qubit 3.0 fluorometer, sized with a Bioanalyzer 2100, and then quantified again using the KAPA Library Quantification kit. Every immunoSEQ 96-well plate was sequenced on a separate single-read 150-cycle Illumina NextSeq 550 flow cell. In the paper's pipeline: Because the immunoSEQ output held only junctional sequences and lacked quality scores, the filtering could not match the filtering applied to full-length reads. Sequences were annotated with PyIR, a Python wrapper for IgBLAST v1.9, and V/J genes and CDR3 were assigned using IMGT germline references. Reads with weak V/J assignments (E-value above 1e-6), missing CDR3, stop codons, out-of-frame junctions, or ambiguous translated residues were removed. V3J clonotypes were defined as sequences sharing an identical inferred V gene, J gene, and CDR3 amino acid sequence. Percentage overlap between repertoires was calculated by dividing the number of shared unique clonotypes by the size of the smaller repertoire. RTK rarefaction, the Chao1 estimator, and Recon v2.1 estimates of unobserved clonotypes were used to assess repertoire richness. Generation probabilities were computed with OLGA for all TCRbeta clonotypes obtained by the gDNA method from several donors. In its TCRdb copy, this immuneACCESS table keeps in-frame sequences only and misses some clones. Where compared with another copy, unresolved V genes explain less than half of these, and the others have no known cause. The V and J calls and the clone size are those of that table, but D and trimming were determined from the DNA. The sample table records approximately 700,000 clones; about 80% of these occur just once. 1.5% to 2% of the sample is taken by the ten largest.

This clonotype was sampled from a woman aged 25 to 39 in good health. This receptor chain uses TRBV5-1 and TRBJ2-7, with 9 bases matching TRBD1. The specimen was memory CD4+ T cells sorted from blood. In the paper's terms, the cell subset or site label means: CD45RA-negative fraction. The base sequence is TGCGCCAGCAGCTGGACCGGGACAGGGACCTACGAGCAGTACTTC. This gives the protein CASSWTGTGTYEQYF.